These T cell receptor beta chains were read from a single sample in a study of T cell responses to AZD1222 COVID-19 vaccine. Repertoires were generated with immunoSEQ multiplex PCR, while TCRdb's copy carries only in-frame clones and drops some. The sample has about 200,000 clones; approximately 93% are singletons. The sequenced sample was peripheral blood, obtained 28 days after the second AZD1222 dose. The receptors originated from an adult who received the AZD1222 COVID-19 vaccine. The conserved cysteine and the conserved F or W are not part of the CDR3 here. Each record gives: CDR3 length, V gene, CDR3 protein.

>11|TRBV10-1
ASSESMRGTQY
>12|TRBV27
ASSFTTGQHEQY
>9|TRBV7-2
ASSLGWART
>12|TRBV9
ASSGPRTNEKLF
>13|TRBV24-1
ATSDSGTSGETQY
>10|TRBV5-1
ASSFEGAAKA
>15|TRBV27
ASRSPWGQGISYEQY
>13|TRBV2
ASSEQTGGVQPQH
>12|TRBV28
ASSPWTEQETQY
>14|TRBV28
ASSLSAWRGGNTIY
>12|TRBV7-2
ASSPGKHNSPLH
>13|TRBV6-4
ARTNRDPERDTQY
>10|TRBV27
ASPPSSYGYT
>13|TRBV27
ASSSSSGGANEQF
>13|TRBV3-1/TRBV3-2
ASSQGRRGPDTQY
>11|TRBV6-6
ASSPGQGLTQY
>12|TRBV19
ASSIGYSTDTQY
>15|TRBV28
ASSLETPSGLSVGYT
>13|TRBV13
ASSSPLEGTDTQY
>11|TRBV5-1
ASSSRQDYEQY
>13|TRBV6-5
ASSYGSGEAYEQY
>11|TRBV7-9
ATSHGRYNEQF
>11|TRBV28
AAGLSWANVLT
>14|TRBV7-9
ASSSQTGWGTDTQY
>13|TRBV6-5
ASSWGGQNTGELF
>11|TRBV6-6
ATRGWGTDTQY
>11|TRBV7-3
ASSLGQGGGYT
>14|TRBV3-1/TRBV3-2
ASSQRTSGAYNEQF
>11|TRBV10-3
AIRGGNNEKLF